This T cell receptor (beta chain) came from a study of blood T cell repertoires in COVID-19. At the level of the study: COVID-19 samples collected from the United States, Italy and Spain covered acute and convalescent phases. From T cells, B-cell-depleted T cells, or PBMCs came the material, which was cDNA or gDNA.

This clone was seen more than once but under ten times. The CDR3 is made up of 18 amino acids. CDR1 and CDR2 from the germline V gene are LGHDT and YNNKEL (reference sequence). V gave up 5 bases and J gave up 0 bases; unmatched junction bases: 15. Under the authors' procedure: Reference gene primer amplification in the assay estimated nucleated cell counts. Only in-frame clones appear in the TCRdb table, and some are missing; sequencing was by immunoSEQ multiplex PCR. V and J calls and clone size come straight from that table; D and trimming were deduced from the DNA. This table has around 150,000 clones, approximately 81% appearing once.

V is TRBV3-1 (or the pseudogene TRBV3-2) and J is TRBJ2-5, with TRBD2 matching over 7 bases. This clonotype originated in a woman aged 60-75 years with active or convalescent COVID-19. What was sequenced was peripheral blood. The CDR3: CASSTLAGLVSHQETQYF. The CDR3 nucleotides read TGTGCCAGCAGCACTTTGGCCGGACTAGTTTCCCACCAAGAGACCCAGTACTTC.